The 13 T cell receptor beta chains listed next were all sequenced from one sample in a study of T cells in Graves' hyperthyroidism and ophthalmopathy. RNA transcripts yielded amplified TCR beta CDR3 regions. In the first-round RT-PCR of the TCR CDR3, the HTBI primer set was used. TCRdb re-called the multiplex PCR reads with MiXCR, one entry per CDR3 protein. There are about 640,000 distinct CDR3 sequences in the sample; around 13% occur only once, and under 15% lies in the top ten. Specimen: blood. The source of these receptors is a woman in her fifties or sixties with Graves' ophthalmopathy.

This clonotype was observed a handful of times. The V and J genes are TRBV24-1 and TRBJ2-1; TRBD1 aligns across 10 bases. The CDR3 extends over 16 amino acids. The junction had 11 bases not matched to a gene; V was cut back by 4 bases and J by 9 bases. In germline, CDR1 is KGHDR, CDR2 SFDVKD. The CDR3 loop reads CATSEAGTGAEAEQFF. CDR3 nucleotides: TGTGCCACCAGTGAGGCCGGGACAGGGGCGGAAGCTGAGCAGTTCTTC.

This clonotype was recorded at least ten times. The gene calls are TRBV13 and TRBJ2-2; D may be TRBD2 (5 bases). CDR3 length: 14 residues. Germline CDR1 PRHDT, CDR2 FYEKMQ (reference sequence). V lost 5 bases and J 4 bases, leaving 11 bases between the germline ends. The CDR3 DNA sequence: TGTGCCAGCAGCCCCCCGGCGGGCACCGGGGAGCTGTTTTTT. It codes for CASSPPAGTGELFF. The full variable domain, with the rest looked up from reference TRBV13 and TRBJ2-2, is AAGVIQSPRHLIKEKRETATLKCYPIPRHDTVYWYQQGPGQDPQFLISFYEKMQSDKGSIPDRFSAQQFSDYHSELNMSSLELGDSALYFCASSPPAGTGELFFGEGSRLTVL.

In this sample, this clonotype turned up a few times. The chain joins TRBV20-1 to TRBJ1-5; a weak D match, TRBD1 (6 bases). Trimming took off 1 base at V and 3 bases at J, with 16 bases between the two ends. The CDR3 runs to 16 residues. Germline CDR1 and CDR2: DFQATT and SNEGSKA (reference sequence). CDR3 sequence: CSARGTATGINQPQHF. The CDR3, as DNA: TGCAGTGCTAGAGGGACAGCAACAGGGATCAATCAGCCCCAGCATTTT.

This clonotype has a count of ten or more. V is TRBV28 and J is TRBJ1-5; no firm D call. The V gene lost 6 bases and the J gene lost 0 bases, with 12 bases spanning the gap. Germline CDR1 is MDHEN and CDR2 is SYDVKM. CDR3 length: 15 residues. The CDR3 loop is CASRRRSYSNQPQHF. As DNA, the CDR3 is TGTGCCAGCAGAAGACGGAGTTATAGCAATCAGCCCCAGCATTTT.

This clonotype has more than one count but fewer than ten. V usage is TRBV5-4 and J usage is TRBJ2-2; 7 bases agree with TRBD2. V trimming: 5 bases; J trimming: 1 base; junction bases outside the gene matches: 8. CDR1 and CDR2 from the germline V gene are SGHNT and YYREEE (reference sequence). The CDR3 has 16 residues. The CDR3 spells CASRGGPSGNTGELFF. The CDR3 DNA sequence: TGTGCCAGCAGGGGAGGGCCTAGCGGGAACACCGGGGAGCTGTTTTTT.

This clonotype has at least ten counts. The genes are TRBV6-6 and TRBJ2-7; the D gene could be TRBD1 or TRBD2 (5 bases each). Germline V CDR1 and CDR2: MNHNY, SVGAGI (reference sequence). The CDR3 has 11 amino acids. V lost 2 bases and J 6 bases, leaving 5 bases between the germline ends. The CDR3 protein is CASSYGGEQYF. In DNA form, the CDR3 reads TGTGCCAGCAGTTACGGGGGCGAGCAGTACTTC.

This clonotype was seen many times. The chain is built from TRBV11-3 and TRBJ2-1; 9 nucleotides match TRBD2. With 6 bases clipped from V and 2 bases from J, the junction kept 5 bases outside the gene matches. Germline loops: CDR1 SGHNT, CDR2 YENEEA. CDR3 size: 15 residues. CDR3 sequence reads: CASSRAGGAYNEQFF. The CDR3 region has the DNA TGTGCCAGCAGTAGAGCGGGAGGAGCCTACAATGAGCAGTTCTTC.

This clonotype was picked up many times. The chain links TRBV5-4 to TRBJ1-1; 9 bases fit TRBD1. Trimming removed 2 bases from V and 5 bases from J; junction bases left unmatched: 7. The CDR3 totals 15 residues. Per the germline V gene, CDR1 is SGHNT and CDR2 is YYREEE (reference sequence). CDR3 coding DNA: TGTGCCAGCAGCTTCGGGACAGGGCGAGGTACTGAAGCTTTCTTT. It encodes CASSFGTGRGTEAFF.

This clonotype was picked up many times. The J gene is TRBJ2-7, the V gene TRBV11-2; TRBD2 aligns across 14 bases. The germline gives CDR1 SGHAT, CDR2 FQNNGV. Unmatched junction bases numbered 5, after V lost 4 bases and J lost 6 bases. The CDR3 sequence is 15 residues long. The CDR3 DNA follows: TGTGCCAGCAGCTCCCCGACTAGCGGGAGGGGCGAGCAGTACTTC. As protein: CASSSPTSGRGEQYF.

The chain couples TRBV7-9 to TRBJ2-4; 7 nucleotides match TRBD1. Trimming cost V 5 bases and J 7 bases; bases outside gene matches: 5. CDR1 and CDR2 from the germline V gene are SEHNR and FQNEAQ (reference sequence). The CDR3 contains 13 residues. The CDR3, as DNA: TGTGCCAGCAGCCCCTTGGACAGGAACATTCAGTACTTC. Translating gives CASSPLDRNIQYF.

This clonotype has ten or more counts. The V and J genes are TRBV12-3 or TRBV12-4 and TRBJ1-1, with D uncertain. V lost 3 bases and J 11 bases, leaving 22 bases between the germline ends. This CDR3 has 15 amino acids. The CDR3 reads CASSFGFRQAGGAFF. CDR3 sequence (DNA): TGTGCCAGCAGTTTTGGGTTCAGGCAAGCGGGAGGTGCTTTCTTT.

There are many counts of this clonotype. This chain links TRBV28 with TRBJ1-6, with D perhaps TRBD1 (6 bases). CDR1 and CDR2 (germline): MDHEN, SYDVKM. Trimming stripped 5 bases from V and 3 bases from J, with 14 bases between. This CDR3 is built from 16 residues. The CDR3, as DNA: TGTGCCAGCAGTCGTGCAGGGGAACGCTATAATTCACCCCTCCACTTT. This encodes CASSRAGERYNSPLHF.

At least ten counts were recorded for this clonotype. The chain has TRBV30 and TRBJ2-2; TRBD1 is a possible D gene (5 bases). The CDR3 covers 13 residues. Trimming took 0 bases from V and 4 from J, leaving 6 bases between them. Germline V gene sequence: CDR1 GTSNPN, CDR2 SVGIG (reference sequence). Written as DNA, the CDR3 is TGTGCCTGGAGTGTACAGGTCACCGGGGAGCTGTTTTTT. This translates into CAWSVQVTGELFF.